The 14 T cell receptor beta chains below all came from one sample that was sequenced in a study of TIL therapy for anti-PD-1-resistant metastatic lung cancer (dated by TCRdb to the early 2020s). TCR beta CDR3 regions were amplified from genomic DNA with the immunoSEQ v3 hsTCRB kit using bias-controlled multiplex PCR. TCRdb took this table from immuneACCESS and kept in-frame rearrangements with V and J called. Such tables lack part of the clones; where checked against another copy, unresolved V genes explain under half of the gap, and the rest is unexplained. In this sample the table shows roughly 20,000 clones, approximately 83% of which occur a single time. About 2% of the sample is held by the ten biggest clonotypes. Reading the label with the study, this specimen's time point is: pre-treatment sample, taken before nivolumab and TIL therapy. This specimen consisted of blood, obtained at baseline. The receptors stem from a person aged 25-79 years with non-small cell lung cancer.

The genes are TRBV29-1 and TRBJ2-7; 9 bases align to TRBD1. The V segment lost 5 bases and the J segment 4 bases; nucleotides outside the gene matches: 9. The germline CDR1 and CDR2 sequences are SQVTM and ANQGSEA. The length of the CDR3 is 14 residues. The CDR3 region is CSVSHSGTGYEQYF. The CDR3 DNA reads TGCAGCGTTTCACACTCCGGGACAGGGTACGAGCAGTACTTC.

V usage is TRBV10-3 and J usage is TRBJ2-6; the match to TRBD2 covers 7 bases. With 2 bases clipped from V and 4 bases from J, the junction kept 11 bases outside the gene matches. The germline CDR1 and CDR2 sequences are ENHRY and SYGVKD. The CDR3 loop spans 18 amino acids. CDR3 amino acids: CAISEPGTTGAGANVLTF. The CDR3 region has the DNA TGTGCCATCAGTGAGCCCGGGACTACTGGGGCCGGGGCCAACGTCCTGACTTTC.

The CDR3 reads CASSYEGGDRGDTIYF. The CDR3 nucleotides are TGTGCCAGCAGCTATGAGGGTGGTGACAGGGGTGACACCATATATTTT. V gene TRBV9 combines with J gene TRBJ1-3; 8 bases agree with TRBD1. V dropped 4 bases and J dropped 8; count of bases not matched to a gene: 14. Per the germline V gene, CDR1 is SGDLS and CDR2 is YYNGEE. This CDR3 region has 16 residues.

The chain carries TRBV4-3 and TRBJ2-7; maybe TRBD2 (6 bases). CDR3 size: 16 residues. The germline V gene has CDR1 LGHNA and CDR2 YSLEER. Trimming removed 1 base from V and 2 bases from J, with 15 bases in between. This CDR3 reads CASSQVRGSGAYEQYF. CDR3 coding DNA: TGCGCCAGCAGCCAAGTTCGCGGTAGCGGAGCCTACGAGCAGTACTTC.

This clone has a single count. The J gene is TRBJ1-1, the V gene TRBV7-6; D uncertain. CDR1 is SGHVS, CDR2 FNYEAQ, per germline. This CDR3 spans 14 amino acids. V shed 5 bases and J shed 0 bases, with 10 bases lying between them. This CDR3 is CASSDFGMNTEAFF. The CDR3, as DNA: TGTGCCAGCAGCGACTTTGGGATGAACACTGAAGCTTTCTTT.

The chain employs TRBV5-1 and TRBJ2-7; D tentatively reads TRBD1 or TRBD2 (5 bases each). This CDR3 is built from 15 residues. Germline V gene data show CDR1 as SGHRS and CDR2 as YFSETQ. The V end lost 2 bases, the J end lost 0 bases, and 12 bases lay between the germline ends. The CDR3 DNA reads TGCGCCAGCAGCTTCGGTTCAGGGAGCTCCTACGAGCAGTACTTC. Its translation: CASSFGSGSSYEQYF.

Only a few counts were recorded for this clone. The chain uses TRBV7-2 and TRBJ1-2; D is possibly TRBD1 (5 bases). This CDR3 spans 14 amino acids. Trimming took off 1 base at V and 8 bases at J, with 14 bases between the two ends. Germline assignment: CDR1 SGHTA and CDR2 FQGNSA. The CDR3 here is CASSLVGDPGGYTF. Here the CDR3 DNA reads TGTGCCAGCAGCTTAGTCGGGGACCCGGGGGGCTACACCTTC.

J is TRBJ2-7 and V is TRBV30; TRBD1 might be the D (5 bases). Germline lookup yields CDR1 GTSNPN and CDR2 SVGIG (reference sequence). The CDR3 covers 12 residues. V was trimmed by 3 bases and J by 9 bases, leaving 15 bases between them. The CDR3 nucleotides read TGTGCCTGGAGCTTTCAGGGTGTAGGGCAGTACTTC. It encodes CAWSFQGVGQYF.

The chain couples TRBV6-5 to TRBJ1-2; no clear D. The CDR3 length is 15 residues. Trimming removed 0 bases at V and 2 bases at J, with 10 bases between. Germline V gene lookup returns CDR1 MNHEY and CDR2 SVGAGI. The DNA of the CDR3 is TGTGCCAGCAGTTACTCTCGTGGGCAAAACTATGGCTACACCTTC. Protein: CASSYSRGQNYGYTF.

V usage is TRBV28 and J usage is TRBJ1-2; D not resolved. The CDR3 sequence is 14 residues long. The germline V gene has CDR1 MDHEN and CDR2 SYDVKM. V lost 5 bases and J 8 bases, leaving 18 bases between the germline ends. The CDR3 sequence: CASSTSLVGGGYTF. DNA for the CDR3: TGTGCCAGCAGTACCAGCCTGGTTGGAGGGGGCTACACCTTC.

V gene TRBV19 combines with J gene TRBJ1-4; D unresolved. The CDR3 sequence is 11 residues long. Germline CDR1 is LNHDA and CDR2 is SQIVND (reference sequence). The V end lost 5 bases, the J end lost 5 bases, and 3 bases lay between the germline ends. The CDR3 region is CASSRNEKLFF. The CDR3 bases are TGTGCCAGTAGTCGGAATGAAAAACTGTTTTTT.

The rearrangement links TRBV29-1 to TRBJ1-2, with 9 bases identical to TRBD1. Per germline, CDR1 SQVTM and CDR2 ANQGSEA. The trim removed 7 bases at V and 4 bases at J, leaving 7 bases unmatched. The CDR3 has 13 amino acids. CDR3 amino acids: CSASGTGFYGYTF. CDR3 coding DNA: TGCAGCGCCTCCGGGACAGGGTTCTATGGCTACACCTTC.

The chain combines TRBV19 with TRBJ2-1; D ambiguous. Germline V gene data show CDR1 as LNHDA and CDR2 as SQIVND (reference sequence). V was pared by 3 bases and J by 7 bases, with 16 bases between. The CDR3 totals 15 residues. For the CDR3, the DNA is TGTGCCAGTAGTATTGCCCAGGACCCTGGGAATGAGCAGTTCTTC. Encoded protein: CASSIAQDPGNEQFF.

This rearrangement joins TRBV28 to TRBJ1-2; D remains ambiguous. The ends were cut back, 5 bases at V and 2 bases at J, with 3 bases in the middle. Germline V gives CDR1 MDHEN, CDR2 SYDVKM. CDR3 size: 11 residues. Here the CDR3 reads CASSTNYGYTF. The CDR3 region has the DNA TGTGCCAGCAGTACCAACTATGGCTACACCTTC.